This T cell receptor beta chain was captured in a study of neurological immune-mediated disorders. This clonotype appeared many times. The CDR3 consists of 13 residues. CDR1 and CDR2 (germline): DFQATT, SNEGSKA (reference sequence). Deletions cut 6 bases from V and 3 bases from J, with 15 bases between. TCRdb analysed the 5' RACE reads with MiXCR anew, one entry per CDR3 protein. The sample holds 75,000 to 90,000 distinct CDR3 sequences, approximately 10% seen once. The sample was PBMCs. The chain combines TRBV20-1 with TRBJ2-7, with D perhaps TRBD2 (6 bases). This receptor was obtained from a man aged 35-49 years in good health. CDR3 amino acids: CSARRWGGYEQYF. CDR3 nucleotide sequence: TGCAGTGCCCGAAGGTGGGGAGGCTACGAGCAGTACTTC.